The T cell receptor beta chain described here comes from a study of blood T cells in healthy people across ages. This CDR3 region has 14 residues. From germline, CDR1 is SGHTA and CDR2 FQGTGA. With V trimmed by 3 bases and J by 8 bases, 5 bases remained unmatched. Through a sample-barcoded 5' primer and a J-beta primer mix, a second PCR was run for 7 to 11 cycles. MiXCR was run by TCRdb on the 5' RACE reads, yielding one entry per CDR3 protein. The data show about 1.5 million distinct CDR3 sequences, about 40% seen once. Sequenced material: blood. This TCR was sampled from a woman aged 18-29 years in good health. The chain uses TRBV7-3 and TRBJ2-1; 9 nucleotides match TRBD1. CDR3 DNA: TGTGCCAGCAGCTTCGGGACAGGGATGCATGAGCAGTTCTTC. Translation gives CASSFGTGMHEQFF.